These 22 T cell receptor beta chains were all obtained from the same sample, sequenced in a study of cytomegalovirus exposure and HLA in healthy donors. The PCR ran on 60 Vbeta and 13 Jbeta primers. The method was immunoSEQ multiplex PCR; TCRdb's version includes in-frame clones alone and lacks a portion of them. Seen here are some 170,000 clones, roughly three quarters observed once, and the top ten hold about 4.7%. The sequencing sample was made of PBMCs. These receptors were taken from a man younger than 35 in good health and CMV-seropositive.

This clone was observed a handful of times. The CDR3 reads CASSVGRGWGDTQYF. Written as DNA, the CDR3 is TGTGCCAGTAGCGTGGGGAGGGGTTGGGGAGATACGCAGTATTTT. The V gene is TRBV19, the J gene TRBJ2-3; 7 nucleotides line up with TRBD2. The CDR3 length is 15 residues. CDR1 and CDR2 from the germline V gene are LNHDA and SQIVND (reference sequence). Germline trimming cut 6 bases from V and 5 bases from J; bases unmatched to any gene: 11.

This chain joins TRBV6-5 and TRBJ1-3, with D unclear. V was pared by 2 bases and J by 4 bases, with 6 bases between. The CDR3 has 13 residues. Germline CDR1 MNHEY, CDR2 SVGAGI. The CDR3 region has the DNA TGTGCCAGCAGTTACCGGGAGGGAAACACCATATATTTT. Translating gives CASSYREGNTIYF.

This clone was observed a handful of times. V is TRBV6-1 and J is TRBJ1-3, with TRBD1 as a possible D gene (6 bases). V gave up 7 bases and J gave up 6 bases, with 16 bases separating them. Looked up from germline, CDR1 is MNHNS and CDR2 is SASEGT. The CDR3 contains 14 residues. The DNA of the CDR3 is TGTGCCAGCATCAGGAAGGACAGATCAAACACCATATATTTT. Translated: CASIRKDRSNTIYF.

In regard to this clone: One junction end does not reproduce the germline sequence, and a read error may be involved. The chain links TRBV30 to TRBJ2-1; 15 nucleotides line up with TRBD2. The CDR3 is 19 residues long. The germline CDR1 and CDR2 sequences are GTSNPN and SVGIG (reference sequence). This CDR3 reads CAWGVVGLAGGPRYNEQFF. CDR3 sequence (DNA): TGTGCCTGGGGTGTCGTCGGACTAGCGGGAGGGCCGAGGTACAATGAGCAGTTCTTC.

The J gene is TRBJ1-5, the V gene TRBV2; no reliable D call. CDR3 length: 13 residues. Germline V gives CDR1 SNHLY, CDR2 FYNNEI. Trimming removed 1 base at V and 3 bases at J, with 4 bases between. The CDR3 here is CASSEGPNQPQHF. The CDR3 DNA reads as TGTGCCAGCAGTGAAGGGCCCAATCAGCCCCAGCATTTT.

The chain couples TRBV11-3 to TRBJ2-7; 9 bases line up with TRBD2. CDR3 size: 14 residues. Trimming cost V 2 bases and J 5 bases; bases outside gene matches: 4. CDR1 and CDR2 from the germline V gene are SGHNT and YENEEA. CDR3 amino acids: CASSLNSGSHEQYV. DNA for the CDR3: TGTGCCAGCAGCTTAAATAGCGGGAGCCACGAGCAGTACGTC.

V is TRBV25-1 and J is TRBJ2-3; TRBD2 matches at 8 bases. CDR3 length: 18 residues. Trimming cost V 1 base and J 5 bases; bases outside gene matches: 14. Germline V gene data show CDR1 as MGHDK and CDR2 as SYGVNS. In DNA form, the CDR3 reads TGTGCCAGCAGTGAATCTGGTCAAGGAGCGGGAGCAGAAGATACGCAGTATTTT. It codes for CASSESGQGAGAEDTQYF.

In its sample, this clone was seen a few times. The conserved final phenylalanine or tryptophan is absent from the CDR3, which likely points to a read error. Because the CDR3's place on the DNA is in doubt, the DNA is left out and the CDR3 is given as listed by TCRdb. This chain joins TRBV20-1 and TRBJ1-3. Both ends counted, the CDR3 spans 10 residues. Germline-derived CDR1 and CDR2 are DFQATT and SNEGSKA (reference sequence). CDR3 protein: CSAKGRGGMR.

The V and J genes are TRBV6-4 and TRBJ1-1; the D gene is possibly TRBD1 (6 bases). Germline V gene lookup returns CDR1 MRHNA and CDR2 SNTAGT. The CDR3 is 14 residues long. Trimming removed 6 bases from V and 1 base from J, with 12 bases in between. Written as DNA, the CDR3 is TGTGCCAGCAGACGCCGGGACAAGAACACTGAAGCTTTCTTT. Translation gives CASRRRDKNTEAFF.

The chain is built from TRBV28 and TRBJ1-4; possibly TRBD1 for D (5 bases). This CDR3 spans 13 amino acids. Per the germline V gene, CDR1 is MDHEN and CDR2 is SYDVKM. Trimming shortened V by 6 bases and J by 1 base, and 6 bases separated the two germline ends. CDR3 sequence reads: CASRGGTNEKLFF. CDR3 DNA: TGTGCCAGCAGGGGGGGAACTAATGAAAAACTGTTTTTT.

The DNA of the CDR3 is TGTGCCAGTAGTATAGTAGGGGCAGGTCTTCACAATCAGCCCCAGCATTTT. As protein: CASSIVGAGLHNQPQHF. This chain uses TRBV19 with TRBJ1-5; tentative D call: TRBD1 (5 bases). Germline CDR1 reads LNHDA; CDR2 reads SQIVND (reference sequence). The CDR3 loop spans 17 amino acids. Trimming removed 1 base from V and 3 bases from J, with 16 bases in between.

The V call is TRBV5-6, the J call TRBJ2-1, with D unclear. Per the germline V gene, CDR1 is SGHDT and CDR2 is YYEEEE. The CDR3 runs 11 residues. With 1 base removed from V and 8 bases from J, the gap between germline ends came to 4 bases. The CDR3 DNA reads as TGTGCCAGCAGCTTGTCCGATGAGCAGTTCTTC. It codes for CASSLSDEQFF.

The V call is TRBV5-4, the J call TRBJ2-3; D perhaps matches TRBD2 (6 bases). Trimming shortened V by 5 bases and J by 1 base, and 14 bases separated the two germline ends. The CDR3 contains 15 residues. The germline V gene encodes CDR1 SGHNT and CDR2 YYREEE (reference sequence). In DNA form, the CDR3 reads TGTGCCAGCAGTTTAGCGGTCAAACGCACAGATACGCAGTATTTT. Its translation: CASSLAVKRTDTQYF.

This clone was found a few times. V and J are TRBV9 and TRBJ1-5; 10 bases line up with TRBD1. The germline CDR1 and CDR2 sequences are SGDLS and YYNGEE. This CDR3 is built from 15 residues. The J segment lost 6 bases and the V segment lost 0 bases, leaving 3 bases of the junction unmatched. Here the CDR3 reads CASSVGTGGTQPQHF. CDR3 bases: TGTGCCAGCAGCGTAGGGACAGGGGGGACTCAGCCCCAGCATTTT.

CDR3 amino acids: CASSLDYRDRKNGELFF. The CDR3 DNA follows: TGTGCCAGCAGCTTGGATTACCGGGACAGAAAGAACGGGGAGCTGTTTTTT. J is TRBJ2-2 and V is TRBV5-8, with 7 bases aligning to TRBD1. The ends lost 0 bases at V and 7 bases at J; junction bases unmatched: 12. CDR1 is SGHTS, CDR2 YDEGEE, per germline. The CDR3 totals 17 residues.

This clone has a handful of counts. V gene TRBV28 combines with J gene TRBJ1-6, with no clear D. Germline-derived CDR1 and CDR2 are MDHEN and SYDVKM. This CDR3 region has 15 residues. Trimming removed 6 bases from V and 0 bases from J, with 9 bases in between. In nucleotides, the CDR3 is TGTGCCAGCAGATACGGGAGCTCCTATAATTCACCCCTCCACTTT. This encodes CASRYGSSYNSPLHF.

The V call is TRBV5-1, the J call TRBJ1-2; 8 nucleotides match TRBD1. The germline gives CDR1 SGHRS, CDR2 YFSETQ. V gave up 0 bases and J gave up 13 bases; unmatched junction bases: 11. This CDR3 comprises 14 residues. The CDR3 sequence is CASSLEIAGGPFTF. The CDR3 nucleotides read TGCGCCAGCAGCTTGGAAATAGCAGGGGGCCCCTTCACCTTC.

The chain joins TRBV30 to TRBJ1-1; D is perhaps TRBD1 (6 bases). The V and J ends lost 0 bases and 5 bases respectively, with 13 bases between them. This CDR3 region has 14 residues. Looked up from germline, CDR1 is GTSNPN and CDR2 is SVGIG (reference sequence). CDR3 residues: CAWSVGGSITEAFF. The CDR3 DNA sequence: TGTGCCTGGAGTGTAGGGGGATCGATTACTGAAGCTTTCTTT.

The V call is TRBV7-2, the J call TRBJ2-5; 8 bases fit TRBD1. This CDR3 is 17 amino acids long. Germline values: CDR1 SGHTA, CDR2 FQGNSA. V lost 3 bases and J lost 2; bases outside the gene matches: 11. In nucleotides, the CDR3 is TGTGCCAGCAGCTTGACCCCGACAGGGGTGGGGCAAGAGACCCAGTACTTC. Its translation: CASSLTPTGVGQETQYF.

This chain links TRBV14 with TRBJ1-4; D is ambiguous. The CDR3 covers 15 residues. With 1 base removed from V and 4 bases from J, the gap between germline ends came to 10 bases. The germline V gene has CDR1 SGHDN and CDR2 FVKESK. In DNA, the CDR3 is TGTGCCAGCAGCCAAGGCAGTAACATTAATGAAAAACTGTTTTTT. Translated, it gives CASSQGSNINEKLFF.

V is TRBV11-3 and J is TRBJ2-7, with 8 bases fitting TRBD1. Germline loops: CDR1 SGHNT, CDR2 YENEEA. V lost 4 bases, J lost 0 bases, and 5 bases stayed unmatched. CDR3 size: 15 residues. The chain's CDR3 is CASSYRTGPSYEQYV. DNA for the CDR3: TGTGCCAGCAGCTACCGGACAGGGCCCTCCTACGAGCAGTACGTC.

This clone was seen a handful of times. This CDR3 reads CASSLDQGYNEQFF. As DNA, the CDR3 is TGTGCCAGCAGCTTAGATCAGGGCTACAATGAGCAGTTCTTC. The chain combines TRBV7-2 with TRBJ2-1, with D possibly being TRBD1 (5 bases). This CDR3 region has 14 residues. Deletions cut 1 base from V and 3 bases from J, with 7 bases between. CDR1 is SGHTA, CDR2 FQGNSA, per germline.